The 20 T cell receptor beta chains listed next were all sequenced from one sample in a study of molecular identifiers for immune sequencing clone quantification. TCRdb re-called the PCR reads through MiXCR, storing one row per CDR3 protein. This sample has approximately 680,000 distinct CDR3 sequences, with roughly 27% found just once. The sample was naive CD8+ T cells from blood, with Jurkat cell RNA spiked in. This sample's subset: FACS-sorted CD8+CD4-CCR7+CD45RA+ naive T cells. These receptors came from a human donor in good health. Some libraries in this study had Jurkat cell RNA spiked in.

Turning to this clonotype: It may be a read error: a sequence one base away is much more abundant. No conserved phenylalanine or tryptophan is present at the end of the CDR3, so a read error is the likely explanation. The J gene is TRBJ2-5, the V gene TRBV6-6; 10 bases fit TRBD2. The CDR3 sequence is 15 residues long. The ends lost 5 bases at V and 3 bases at J; junction bases unmatched: 6. Germline V gene lookup returns CDR1 MNHNY and CDR2 SVGAGI (reference sequence). The CDR3 DNA is TGTGCCAGCAGTACCTCGCTAGCGGGAGAAGAGACCCAGTACCTC. Translation: CASSTSLAGEETQYL.

This clonotype was seen many times. The J gene is TRBJ2-7, the V gene TRBV4-3, with D tentatively TRBD1 (5 bases). V lost 1 base to trimming and J lost 3 bases, with 16 bases between them. Germline lookup yields CDR1 LGHNA and CDR2 YSLEER. The length of the CDR3 is 16 residues. CDR3 in amino acids: CASSQGRSTEFYEQYF. CDR3 bases: TGCGCCAGCAGCCAAGGACGCTCGACAGAGTTCTACGAGCAGTACTTC.

In this sample, this clonotype turned up a few times. The chain is built from TRBV20-1 and TRBJ2-7; possibly TRBD2 for D (6 bases). Germline V gives CDR1 DFQATT, CDR2 SNEGSKA (reference sequence). V lost 3 bases and J 0 bases, leaving 15 bases between the germline ends. This CDR3 region has 15 residues. This chain's CDR3 is CSASALADLSYEQYF. CDR3 nucleotide sequence: TGCAGTGCTAGTGCTTTAGCGGACCTCTCCTACGAGCAGTACTTC.

This clonotype appeared many times. This rearrangement joins TRBV28 to TRBJ2-3; D is undetermined. The CDR3 loop spans 16 amino acids. V lost 5 bases and J lost 0, with 15 bases in between. Germline loops: CDR1 MDHEN, CDR2 SYDVKM. The CDR3 spells CASSPIDRASTDTQYF. For the CDR3, the DNA is TGTGCCAGCAGTCCTATTGACCGAGCTAGCACAGATACGCAGTATTTT.

This chain uses TRBV12-3 or TRBV12-4 with TRBJ2-7; D possibly matches TRBD1 or TRBD2 (6 bases each). The CDR3 runs to 16 residues. Trimming stripped 3 bases from V and 4 bases from J, with 19 bases between. The CDR3 spells CASSFIGGQTHYEQYF. DNA for the CDR3: TGTGCCAGCAGTTTTATCGGGGGCCAAACCCATTACGAGCAGTACTTC.

This clonotype was picked up a small number of times. The V and J genes are TRBV4-1 and TRBJ2-3; D possibly corresponds to TRBD2 (6 bases). Trimming removed 4 bases from V and 0 bases from J, with 14 bases in between. This CDR3 spans 16 amino acids. Germline values: CDR1 MGHRA, CDR2 YSYEKL. The CDR3 DNA is TGCGCCAGCAGCCGTCCGGTGGGGGGTAGCACAGATACGCAGTATTTT. Encoded protein: CASSRPVGGSTDTQYF.

In its sample, this clonotype was seen many times. The rearrangement joins TRBV24-1 to TRBJ2-3; 12 nucleotides align to TRBD2. V gave up 4 bases and J gave up 5 bases; unmatched junction bases: 9. CDR1 and CDR2 (germline): KGHDR, SFDVKD. CDR3 length: 17 residues. The CDR3 region is CATSDPMTSGSEDTQYF. Here the CDR3 DNA reads TGTGCCACCAGTGACCCGATGACTAGCGGGAGTGAAGATACGCAGTATTTT.

The V gene is TRBV6-5, the J gene TRBJ1-1; no definite D call. The CDR3 length is 15 residues. Per the germline V gene, CDR1 is MNHEY and CDR2 is SVGAGI. The germline V and J ends were trimmed by 0 bases and 10 bases, with 18 bases remaining between them. CDR3 in amino acids: CASSYSNPGMEGAFF. Written as DNA, the CDR3 is TGTGCCAGCAGTTACTCGAATCCGGGGATGGAAGGAGCTTTCTTT.

This clonotype turned up a few times. The genes are TRBV15 and TRBJ1-2; TRBD1 matches 7 bases. The CDR3 is 13 amino acids. The germline V gene has CDR1 LNHNV and CDR2 YYDKDF (reference sequence). Losses at the gene ends were 6 bases for V and 3 bases for J; bases not matched to a gene: 4. The CDR3 loop reads CATRGGGDYGYTF. CDR3 coding DNA: TGTGCCACCAGGGGAGGGGGCGACTATGGCTACACCTTC.

Ten or more counts support this clonotype. The rearrangement uses TRBV5-1 and TRBJ1-1; TRBD1 is a possible D gene (6 bases). V lost 4 bases to trimming and J lost 4 bases, with 17 bases between them. The germline V gene has CDR1 SGHRS and CDR2 YFSETQ. This CDR3 region has 15 residues. This CDR3 reads CASSLTTGNSTEAFF. CDR3 DNA: TGCGCCAGCAGCCTAACAACAGGGAACTCCACTGAAGCTTTCTTT.

This clonotype was seen many times. This sequence joins TRBV29-1 and TRBJ1-3; possible D gene TRBD1, 5 bases. The V end lost 4 bases, the J end lost 0 bases, and 13 bases lay between the germline ends. The CDR3 is 15 amino acids. Germline-derived CDR1 and CDR2 are SQVTM and ANQGSEA. CDR3 sequence: CSVADKLDSGNTIYF. The DNA for the CDR3 is TGCAGCGTTGCGGACAAGTTAGACTCTGGAAACACCATATATTTT.

The chain uses TRBV12-3 or TRBV12-4 and TRBJ2-2, with D hard to call. The CDR3 totals 13 residues. V was trimmed by 3 bases and J by 4 bases, leaving 6 bases between them. CDR3 amino acids: CASSFSVTGELFF. CDR3 in DNA: TGTGCCAGCAGTTTTTCAGTCACCGGGGAGCTGTTTTTT.

This clonotype was observed many times. The chain employs TRBV18 and TRBJ1-4, with D uncertain. The CDR3 length is 14 residues. Germline V lookup: CDR1 KGHSH, CDR2 LQKENI. V dropped 2 bases and J dropped 8 bases, with 12 bases sitting between them. CDR3 region: CASSPSTRAEKLFF. The CDR3, as DNA: TGTGCCAGCTCACCATCCACCAGAGCAGAAAAACTGTTTTTT.

The table lists this clonotype with many counts. J is TRBJ1-5 and V is TRBV4-3, with unresolved D. Germline V lookup: CDR1 LGHNA, CDR2 YSLEER. Trimming stripped 1 base from V and 0 bases from J, with 7 bases between. The CDR3 has 15 amino acids. CDR3 residues: CASSQGRYSNQPQHF. Here the CDR3 DNA reads TGCGCCAGCAGCCAAGGACGATATAGCAATCAGCCCCAGCATTTT.

This clonotype was seen a few times. The V and J genes are TRBV6-2 or TRBV6-3 and TRBJ2-3; D gene ambiguous. The CDR3 runs 17 residues. CDR1 is MNHEY and CDR2 is SVGEGT in the germline V gene. Trimming took 0 bases from V and 1 from J, leaving 14 bases between them. The CDR3 protein is CASSYSPRNWRTDTQYF. CDR3 bases: TGTGCCAGCAGTTACTCGCCGAGGAATTGGCGCACAGATACGCAGTATTTT.

Points on this clonotype: This may arise from a read error, as a much more abundant clone is one base away. The final CDR3 position lacks the conserved phenylalanine or tryptophan, pointing to a likely read error. The genes are TRBV13 and TRBJ1-2; D uncertain. CDR1 and CDR2 from the germline V gene are PRHDT and FYEKMQ (reference sequence). Trimming took off 1 base at V and 3 bases at J, with 9 bases between the two ends. CDR3 length: 14 residues. The CDR3 DNA sequence: TGTGCCAGCAGCTTAGCCCGGATACACTATGGCTACACCCTC. The encoded protein is CASSLARIHYGYTL.

This clonotype was detected only a few times. The rearrangement links TRBV7-8 to TRBJ1-2; D call uncertain. The CDR3 sequence is 15 residues long. V shed 5 bases and J shed 0 bases, with 13 bases lying between them. Germline V gene lookup returns CDR1 SGHVS and CDR2 FQNEAQ. The CDR3 sequence is CASSPLRATNYGYTF. CDR3 coding DNA: TGTGCCAGCAGCCCCCTGAGGGCGACTAACTATGGCTACACCTTC.

There are many counts of this clonotype. J is TRBJ1-1 and V is TRBV7-6; TRBD1 is a possible D gene (5 bases). Between the trimmed V and J ends, which lost 1 base and 6 bases, there was a span of 9 bases. This CDR3 has 13 residues. CDR1 is SGHVS and CDR2 is FNYEAQ in the germline V gene. Written as DNA, the CDR3 is TGTGCCAGCAGCTTAGGGGGGGTTGCTGAAGCTTTCTTT. Translating gives CASSLGGVAEAFF. Using reference TRBV7-6 and TRBJ1-1 for the parts outside the CDR3, the full variable domain is GAGVSQSPRYKVTKRGQDVALRCDPISGHVSLYWYRQALGQGPEFLTYFNYEAQQDKSGLPNDRFSAERPEGSISTLTIQRTEQRDSAMYRCASSLGGVAEAFFGQGTRLTVV.

The chain joins TRBV6-5 to TRBJ1-6; D is unclear. Per germline, CDR1 MNHEY and CDR2 SVGAGI. Trimming cost V 0 bases and J 6 bases, with 3 bases left between them. CDR3 length: 13 amino acids. DNA for the CDR3: TGTGCCAGCAGTTACTCGGGTAATTCACCCCTCCACTTT. Its translation is CASSYSGNSPLHF.

This clonotype was detected a few times. The V call is TRBV5-8, the J call TRBJ1-4; tentative D call: TRBD1 (5 bases). Trimming removed 0 bases from V and 5 bases from J, with 14 bases in between. The CDR3 spans 16 residues. Germline V CDR1 and CDR2: SGHTS, YDEGEE. The CDR3 DNA reads as TGTGCCAGCAGCTTGGGGGGCGCAGAGGAAAATGAAAAACTGTTTTTT. Protein sequence: CASSLGGAEENEKLFF.